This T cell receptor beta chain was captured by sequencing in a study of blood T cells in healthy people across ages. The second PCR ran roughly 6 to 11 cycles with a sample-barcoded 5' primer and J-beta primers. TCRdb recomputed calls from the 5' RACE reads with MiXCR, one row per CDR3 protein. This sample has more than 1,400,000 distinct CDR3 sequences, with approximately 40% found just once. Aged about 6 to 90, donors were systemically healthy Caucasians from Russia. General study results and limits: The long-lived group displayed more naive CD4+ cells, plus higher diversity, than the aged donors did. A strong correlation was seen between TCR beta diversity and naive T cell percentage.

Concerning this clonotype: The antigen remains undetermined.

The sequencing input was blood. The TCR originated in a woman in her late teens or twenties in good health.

This CDR3 reads CSARDHKSLSYNEQFF. The CDR3 DNA is TGCAGTGCTAGAGACCACAAATCCCTCTCCTACAATGAGCAGTTCTTC. The chain joins TRBV20-1 to TRBJ2-1, with D unresolved. Trimming took off 0 bases at V and 0 bases at J, with 12 bases between the two ends. Per the germline V gene, CDR1 is DFQATT and CDR2 is SNEGSKA (reference sequence). The CDR3 contains 16 residues.